This TCR beta chain is from a study of identical twins. Whole-study findings and limits: There is a chance that invariant MAIT and iNKT cells partially muddied zero-insertion analyses.

The V gene's germline CDR1 is ENHRY and CDR2 SYGVKD. V lost 4 bases, J lost 0 bases, and 5 bases stayed unmatched. The CDR3 length is 15 residues. One entry per CDR3 protein, called by TCRdb with MiXCR from the 5' RACE reads. The table lists around 1.7 million distinct CDR3 sequences, roughly a third of them singletons. The table lists this clonotype with a few counts. Its antigen is undetermined. The chain carries TRBV10-3 and TRBJ2-7, with 8 nucleotides matching TRBD2. Sequences were obtained from cord blood. This TCR was sampled from a newborn girl in good health. This CDR3 is CAISAGTRSSYEQYF. The DNA of the CDR3 is TGTGCCATCAGTGCCGGGACTAGGAGCTCCTACGAGCAGTACTTC.